The next 28 T cell receptor beta chains were all read from a single sample in a study of PD-L1 blockade in urothelial cancer. Time point: peripheral blood 6 weeks after treatment start. Only in-frame clones appear in the TCRdb table, and some are missing; sequencing was by immunoSEQ multiplex PCR. The table lists 41,000 or so clones, roughly 84% of them singletons, with approximately 2.4% in the top ten. The material was PBMCs, obtained around atezolizumab (anti-PD-L1) treatment. The receptors come from a man between 65 and 79 years old with urothelial cancer.

This sequence joins TRBV6-1 and TRBJ1-5; 7 nucleotides align to TRBD1. The CDR3 covers 15 residues. Germline CDR1 MNHNS, CDR2 SASEGT. With 8 bases clipped from V and 0 bases from J, the junction kept 7 bases outside the gene matches. The CDR3 coding sequence is TGTGCCAGCGCATCCGGGACAGATAGCAATCAGCCCCAGCATTTT. Amino acid sequence: CASASGTDSNQPQHF.

The chain has TRBV2 and TRBJ2-2; 9 nucleotides align to TRBD2. J was trimmed by 9 bases and V by 8 bases; bases with no gene match: 7. CDR3 length equals 13 residues. CDR1 and CDR2 (germline): SNHLY, FYNNEI. CDR3 in amino acids: CASEGSGSRELFF. The CDR3 DNA is TGTGCCAGCGAGGGTAGCGGGAGCCGGGAGCTGTTTTTT.

V gene TRBV2 combines with J gene TRBJ1-4; TRBD1 agrees at 7 bases. V was clipped by 2 bases and J by 10 bases; unmatched bases: 7. The CDR3 is 14 amino acids. Per germline, CDR1 SNHLY and CDR2 FYNNEI. CDR3 nucleotides: TGTGCCAGCAGTGAAACGGCAGGGGGAGGAAAACTGTTTTTT. This sequence encodes CASSETAGGGKLFF.

The chain couples TRBV6-6 to TRBJ2-2; no definite D call. Per germline, CDR1 MNHNY and CDR2 SVGAGI (reference sequence). V lost 0 bases to trimming and J lost 0 bases, with 5 bases between them. The CDR3 is made up of 15 amino acids. The CDR3 coding sequence is TGTGCCAGCAGTTACTCCTTAGCGAACACCGGGGAGCTGTTTTTT. Translating it yields CASSYSLANTGELFF.

The CDR3 region is CASSRTSGNVNEQFF. As DNA, the CDR3 is TGTGCCAGCAGCCGGACTAGCGGGAACGTCAATGAGCAGTTCTTC. This sequence joins TRBV11-3 and TRBJ2-1; 12 bases agree with TRBD2. The length of the CDR3 is 15 residues. V trimming: 5 bases; J trimming: 6 bases; junction bases outside the gene matches: 5. In germline, CDR1 is SGHNT, CDR2 YENEEA.

The chain couples TRBV25-1 to TRBJ1-2; D not resolved. The CDR3 contains 12 residues. The germline V gene has CDR1 MGHDK and CDR2 SYGVNS. The V end lost 3 bases, the J end lost 8 bases, and 10 bases lay between the germline ends. In nucleotides, the CDR3 is TGTGCCAGCAGTGAGAAGCTGGGCGGCTACACCTTC. This sequence encodes CASSEKLGGYTF.

V and J are TRBV27 and TRBJ2-7; D unclear. Germline V gene sequence: CDR1 MNHEY, CDR2 SMNVEV (reference sequence). The CDR3 length is 14 residues. V shed 0 bases and J shed 2 bases, with 8 bases lying between them. CDR3 DNA: TGTGCCAGCAGTTTATCGCACGGTGCCTACGAGCAGTACTTC. Translating it yields CASSLSHGAYEQYF.

V and J are TRBV18 and TRBJ2-3; tentatively, D is TRBD1 (5 bases). The V gene lost 2 bases and the J gene lost 5 bases, with 8 bases spanning the gap. In germline, CDR1 is KGHSH, CDR2 LQKENI. This CDR3 region has 13 residues. CDR3 bases: TGTGCCAGCTCACCAGGGGCCGGAGATACGCAGTATTTT. This gives the protein CASSPGAGDTQYF.

The J gene is TRBJ2-6, the V gene TRBV30; TRBD1 matches 8 bases. CDR3 length equals 18 residues. The ends lost 3 bases at V and 0 bases at J; junction bases unmatched: 10. Per germline, CDR1 GTSNPN and CDR2 SVGIG (reference sequence). CDR3 loop: CAWRAMTGVFSGANVLTF. The CDR3 region has the DNA TGTGCCTGGAGGGCGATGACAGGGGTATTCTCTGGGGCCAACGTCCTGACTTTC.

This chain joins TRBV7-6 and TRBJ2-2; D perhaps matches TRBD2 (6 bases). Germline loops: CDR1 SGHVS, CDR2 FNYEAQ. The CDR3 totals 14 residues. V was cut by 1 base and J by 6 bases, with 9 bases left in between. CDR3 nucleotide sequence: TGTGCCAGCAGCTTAGTAGGCGGGGCCGGGGAGCTGTTTTTT. The encoded protein is CASSLVGGAGELFF. The whole variable domain, filled in from reference TRBV7-6 and TRBJ2-2, reads GAGVSQSPRYKVTKRGQDVALRCDPISGHVSLYWYRQALGQGPEFLTYFNYEAQQDKSGLPNDRFSAERPEGSISTLTIQRTEQRDSAMYRCASSLVGGAGELFFGEGSRLTVL.

The chain recombines TRBV2 with TRBJ2-7; D might be TRBD2 (6 bases). From germline, CDR1 is SNHLY and CDR2 FYNNEI. CDR3 length: 12 amino acids. V was cut by 7 bases and J by 12 bases, with 19 bases left in between. CDR3 protein: CASTGDSSTPYF. The CDR3 region has the DNA TGTGCCAGCACCGGGGACTCCAGTACACCGTACTTC.

The rearrangement uses TRBV30 and TRBJ2-7; D might be TRBD1 (5 bases). This CDR3 is 13 amino acids long. V was shortened by 0 bases and J by 6 bases, with 12 bases between the two germline ends. The germline gives CDR1 GTSNPN, CDR2 SVGIG (reference sequence). Here the CDR3 reads CAWSVVDGAEQYF. The CDR3 DNA follows: TGTGCCTGGAGTGTTGTCGATGGGGCCGAGCAGTACTTC.

The chain links TRBV2 to TRBJ2-1; TRBD2 might be the D (5 bases). Germline values: CDR1 SNHLY, CDR2 FYNNEI. The CDR3 length is 12 residues. V shed 4 bases and J shed 13 bases, with 14 bases lying between them. The CDR3 loop reads CASSGGDWLQFF. In nucleotides, the CDR3 is TGTGCCAGCAGTGGGGGAGACTGGCTACAGTTCTTC.

This clone was observed a few times. V gene TRBV5-1 combines with J gene TRBJ2-1; 10 bases are a match to TRBD2. The trim removed 2 bases at V and 7 bases at J, leaving 6 bases unmatched. The CDR3 is 15 residues long. In germline, CDR1 is SGHRS, CDR2 YFSETQ. Written as DNA, the CDR3 is TGCGCCAGCAGCTTTGGAGGGACTAGCGAGAATGAGCAGTTCTTC. Residues: CASSFGGTSENEQFF.

This clone was seen once. CDR3: CASGDNEKLFF. CDR3 DNA sequence: TGTGCCAGCGGGGACAACGAAAAACTGTTTTTT. The chain employs TRBV19 and TRBJ1-4; tentative D call: TRBD1 (6 bases). Germline assignment: CDR1 LNHDA and CDR2 SQIVND (reference sequence). This CDR3 is built from 11 residues. Between the trimmed V and J ends, which lost 9 bases and 8 bases, there was a span of 10 bases. Filled out from reference TRBV19 and TRBJ1-4, the complete variable domain reads DGGITQSPKYLFRKEGQNVTLSCEQNLNHDAMYWYRQDPGQGLRLIYYSQIVNDFQKGDIAEGYSVSREKKESFPLTVTSAQKNPTAFYLCASGDNEKLFFGSGTQLSVL.

J is TRBJ2-7 and V is TRBV27, with D maybe TRBD1 (5 bases). The CDR3 extends over 13 amino acids. CDR1 is MNHEY, CDR2 SMNVEV, per germline (reference sequence). Trimming removed 9 bases from V and 7 bases from J, with 19 bases in between. CDR3 region: CASSKGSTREQYF. The CDR3 DNA reads TGTGCCAGTTCCAAGGGGTCCACTCGAGAGCAGTACTTC.

This clone was seen a few times. The V and J genes are TRBV28 and TRBJ1-2, with no clear D. The CDR3 has 13 amino acids. From germline, CDR1 is MDHEN and CDR2 SYDVKM. V was shortened by 3 bases and J by 2 bases, with 7 bases between the two germline ends. The CDR3 sequence is CASSLGENYGYTF. The CDR3 DNA reads TGTGCCAGCAGTTTGGGCGAGAACTATGGCTACACCTTC.

The genes are TRBV6-5 and TRBJ1-2; perhaps TRBD1 as D (6 bases). V was clipped by 2 bases and J by 8 bases, with 15 bases between them. Germline V gene lookup returns CDR1 MNHEY and CDR2 SVGAGI. The length of the CDR3 is 14 residues. CDR3 DNA sequence: TGTGCCAGCAGTTACGAGGCGGGGGCAGAGGGCTACACCTTC. Its protein product is CASSYEAGAEGYTF.

The chain employs TRBV4-2 and TRBJ2-7; 9 nucleotides align to TRBD1. Germline-derived CDR1 and CDR2 are LGHNA and YNFKEQ. V was clipped by 4 bases and J by 6 bases; unmatched bases: 7. This CDR3 has 14 amino acids. CDR3: CASSRRSDRGEQYF. The DNA for the CDR3 is TGTGCCAGCAGCCGACGGTCGGACAGGGGCGAGCAGTACTTC.

This chain uses TRBV19 with TRBJ2-1; D is undetermined. This CDR3 comprises 13 residues. Germline V gene data show CDR1 as LNHDA and CDR2 as SQIVND (reference sequence). Between the trimmed V and J ends, which lost 1 base and 7 bases, there was a span of 8 bases. CDR3 sequence: CASSIGQNNEQFF. CDR3 coding DNA: TGTGCCAGTAGTATAGGTCAGAATAATGAGCAGTTCTTC.

The genes are TRBV28 and TRBJ1-2; 9 bases are a match to TRBD1. V lost 8 bases and J lost 2; bases outside the gene matches: 9. The CDR3 has 15 residues. Germline assignment: CDR1 MDHEN and CDR2 SYDVKM. The CDR3: CASARSGTGNYGYTF. CDR3 bases: TGTGCCAGCGCCCGTTCCGGGACAGGGAACTATGGCTACACCTTC.

CDR3 sequence (DNA): TGTGCCAGCAGGGAACAGGGACCCGGGGAGCTGTTTTTT. It yields the protein CASREQGPGELFF. The chain links TRBV28 to TRBJ2-2; possible D gene TRBD1, 6 bases. From germline, CDR1 is MDHEN and CDR2 SYDVKM. The CDR3 has 13 amino acids. Trimming cost V 6 bases and J 6 bases, with 11 bases left between them. The full variable domain, completed using reference TRBV28 and TRBJ2-2, is DVKVTQSSRYLVKRTGEKVFLECVQDMDHENMFWYRQDPGLGLRLIYFSYDVKMKEKGDIPEGYSVSREKKERFSLILESASTNQTSMYLCASREQGPGELFFGEGSRLTVL.

The V call is TRBV7-3, the J call TRBJ1-1; D unclear. V lost 5 bases, J lost 3 bases, and 10 bases lay in between. The CDR3 totals 13 residues. The germline V gene encodes CDR1 SGHTA and CDR2 FQGTGA. The CDR3 spells CASSLGAYTEAFF. The DNA of the CDR3 is TGTGCCAGCAGCCTTGGAGCGTACACTGAAGCTTTCTTT.

V usage is TRBV6-1 and J usage is TRBJ2-5; D is unresolved. V was trimmed by 4 bases and J by 5 bases, leaving 11 bases between them. This CDR3 has 13 amino acids. Germline assignment: CDR1 MNHNS and CDR2 SASEGT. DNA for the CDR3: TGTGCCAGCAGTGTTAGTCTGAGGGAGACCCAGTACTTC. It codes for CASSVSLRETQYF.

This clone was counted between two and nine times. V and J are TRBV5-1 and TRBJ1-1; the D gene is possibly TRBD1 (6 bases). The V gene's germline CDR1 is SGHRS and CDR2 YFSETQ. The CDR3 is 14 residues long. V was clipped by 0 bases and J by 6 bases, with 12 bases between them. CDR3 nucleotides: TGCGCCAGCAGCTTGGTGACAGGCCAATCTGAAGCTTTCTTT. As protein: CASSLVTGQSEAFF.

The rearrangement links TRBV6-4 to TRBJ2-1; D is possibly TRBD1 (7 bases). The CDR3 sequence is 16 residues long. CDR1 and CDR2 from the germline V gene are MRHNA and SNTAGT. V was cut by 0 bases and J by 5 bases, with 14 bases left in between. CDR3 sequence: CASSDSGGTEDNEQFF. The CDR3 DNA follows: TGTGCCAGCAGTGACTCTGGCGGGACAGAGGACAATGAGCAGTTCTTC.

CDR3 protein: CASSHRDRVTEAFF. DNA of the CDR3: TGTGCCAGCAGCCACCGGGACAGGGTCACTGAAGCTTTCTTT. This chain links TRBV11-2 with TRBJ1-1; 9 nucleotides agree with TRBD1. The germline V gene has CDR1 SGHAT and CDR2 FQNNGV. The CDR3 totals 14 residues. V lost 5 bases and J lost 4; bases outside the gene matches: 5.

The chain uses TRBV2 and TRBJ1-1; the D gene is possibly TRBD1 (6 bases). Germline V gene data show CDR1 as SNHLY and CDR2 as FYNNEI. V shed 7 bases and J shed 3 bases, with 15 bases lying between them. There are 14 residues in the CDR3. The CDR3 reads CASKLNTGHTEAFF. The CDR3 DNA is TGTGCCAGCAAGTTAAATACAGGGCACACTGAAGCTTTCTTT.